A single count supports the clone carrying this TCR beta chain. A quantity of about 0.45 to 1 ug RNA underwent reverse transcription using random hexamers. Across 54 Vbeta and 13 Jbeta, immunoSEQ multiplex PCR amplified TCR beta CDR3. TCRdb analysed the immunoSEQ multiplex PCR reads with MiXCR anew, one entry per CDR3 protein. The sample shows fewer than 250,000 distinct CDR3 sequences, 80% to 95% of them seen only once. This record comes from a study of CD8 T cells in Susac syndrome. The germline V gene has CDR1 MNHEY and CDR2 SVGAGI. V was pared by 2 bases and J by 1 base, with 14 bases between. This CDR3 comprises 16 residues.

The sample was CD4+ T cells from PBMCs. This receptor was taken from a human donor in good health. The chain is built from TRBV6-5 and TRBJ1-1, with D possibly matching TRBD1 (5 bases). The CDR3 loop is CASSYTVVGGNTEAFF. CDR3 nucleotides: TGTGCCAGCAGTTACACTGTGGTCGGGGGGAACACTGAAGCTTTCTTT.